The rows below give T cell receptor beta chains drawn from one sample of a study of metastatic and nonmetastatic thyroid tumors. TCRdb redid the clone calls on the PCR reads using MiXCR. The sample carries about 43,000 clones, 3.2% recorded once. Sequenced material: blood. Receptors were obtained from a female donor with papillary thyroid cancer or a benign thyroid nodule (not recorded which). Some clones in this sample may be carry-over from other donors' samples. Each CDR3 is given with its conserved first and last residue. The order of the fields is clone size, CDR3 length, V gene, D gene, J gene, CDR3 protein, CDR3 DNA. A D gene is named only where the DNA matches it firmly. Clone size appears in some rows only: once, few, many, or a class for an expanded clone.

clone_size: NA
cdr3_length: 14
v_call: TRBV28
d_call: NA
j_call: TRBJ1-1
cdr3_aa: CASSPDRSYTEAFF
cdr3_nt: TGTGCCAGCAGTCCCGACAGGAGCTACACTGAAGCTTTCTTT

clone_size: NA
cdr3_length: 15
v_call: TRBV25-1
d_call: NA
j_call: TRBJ2-1
cdr3_aa: CASSLGAQGGDEQFF
cdr3_nt: TGTGCCAGCAGTTTAGGTGCCCAGGGGGGGGATGAGCAGTTCTTC

clone_size: many
cdr3_length: 14
v_call: TRBV20-1
d_call: NA
j_call: TRBJ2-2
cdr3_aa: CSARGPVNTGELFF
cdr3_nt: TGCAGTGCTAGGGGTCCAGTGAACACCGGGGAGCTGTTTTTT

clone_size: many
cdr3_length: 17
v_call: TRBV4-2
d_call: NA
j_call: TRBJ2-7
cdr3_aa: CASSQDWSEAVGYEQYF
cdr3_nt: TGTGCCAGCAGCCAAGATTGGTCGGAGGCGGTGGGGTACGAGCAGTACTTC

clone_size: few
cdr3_length: 16
v_call: TRBV6-5
d_call: NA
j_call: TRBJ2-1
cdr3_aa: CASSYSQGSSYNEQFF
cdr3_nt: TGTGCCAGCAGTTACTCGCAGGGGAGCTCCTACAATGAGCAGTTCTTC

clone_size: NA
cdr3_length: 15
v_call: TRBV20-1
d_call: NA
j_call: TRBJ1-2
cdr3_aa: CSAIDLGAPIYGYTF
cdr3_nt: TGCAGTGCTATAGATCTGGGAGCCCCTATTTATGGCTACACCTTC

clone_size: NA
cdr3_length: 16
v_call: TRBV6-2/TRBV6-3
d_call: TRBD2
j_call: TRBJ2-1
cdr3_aa: CASSYSTSGGGNEQFF
cdr3_nt: TGTGCCAGCAGTTACTCGACTAGCGGTGGGGGCAATGAGCAGTTCTTC

clone_size: many
cdr3_length: 14
v_call: TRBV18
d_call: NA
j_call: TRBJ1-2
cdr3_aa: CASSPRDGNYGYTF
cdr3_nt: TGTGCCAGCTCACCACGAGACGGAAACTATGGCTACACCTTC

clone_size: few
cdr3_length: 13
v_call: TRBV5-1
d_call: NA
j_call: TRBJ2-3
cdr3_aa: CASRPGGTDTQYF
cdr3_nt: TGCGCCAGCCGCCCTGGCGGGACAGATACGCAGTATTTT

clone_size: NA
cdr3_length: 15
v_call: TRBV6-1
d_call: TRBD2
j_call: TRBJ2-3
cdr3_aa: CASSPSGSLTDTQYF
cdr3_nt: TGTGCCAGCAGTCCCAGCGGGAGCCTCACAGATACGCAGTATTTT

clone_size: few
cdr3_length: 17
v_call: TRBV11-3
d_call: TRBD2
j_call: TRBJ2-2
cdr3_aa: CASRLRAGGTNIGELFF
cdr3_nt: TGTGCCAGCAGGTTGAGAGCGGGCGGGACTAATATCGGGGAGCTGTTTTTT

clone_size: NA
cdr3_length: 13
v_call: TRBV27
d_call: NA
j_call: TRBJ1-1
cdr3_aa: CASSFSGPAEAFF
cdr3_nt: TGTGCCAGCAGTTTTTCCGGTCCCGCTGAAGCTTTCTTT

clone_size: many
cdr3_length: 15
v_call: TRBV5-6
d_call: NA
j_call: TRBJ1-3
cdr3_aa: CASSVPGTGVNTIYF
cdr3_nt: TGTGCCAGCAGCGTCCCCGGGACGGGCGTAAACACCATATATTTT

clone_size: few
cdr3_length: 14
v_call: TRBV20-1
d_call: TRBD1
j_call: TRBJ2-7
cdr3_aa: CSAAGTTGAYEQYF
cdr3_nt: TGCAGTGCAGCCGGGACAACAGGGGCCTACGAGCAGTACTTC

clone_size: many
cdr3_length: 13
v_call: TRBV3-1
d_call: NA
j_call: TRBJ1-2
cdr3_aa: CASSQDLNYGYTF
cdr3_nt: TGTGCCAGCAGCCAAGACCTTAACTATGGCTACACCTTC